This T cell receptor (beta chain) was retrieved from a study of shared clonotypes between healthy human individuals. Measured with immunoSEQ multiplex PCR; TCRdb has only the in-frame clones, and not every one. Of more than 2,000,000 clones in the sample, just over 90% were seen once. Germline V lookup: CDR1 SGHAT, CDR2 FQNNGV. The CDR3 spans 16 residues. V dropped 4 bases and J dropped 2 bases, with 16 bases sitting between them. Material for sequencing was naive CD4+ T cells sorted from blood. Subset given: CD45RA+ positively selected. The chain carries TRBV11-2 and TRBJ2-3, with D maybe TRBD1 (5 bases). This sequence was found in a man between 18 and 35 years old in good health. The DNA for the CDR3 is TGTGCCAGCAGCTCAGCAATACAGGAATACACAGATACGCAGTATTTT. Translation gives CASSSAIQEYTDTQYF. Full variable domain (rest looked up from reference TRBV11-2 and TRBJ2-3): EAGVAQSPRYKIIEKRQSVAFWCNPISGHATLYWYQQILGQGPKLLIQFQNNGVVDDSQLPKDRFSAERLKGVDSTLKIQPAKLEDSAVYLCASSSAIQEYTDTQYFGPGTRLTVL.